This TCR beta chain was recorded in a study of blood T cell repertoires in COVID-19. The overall study: T cells, B-cell-depleted T cells, or PBMCs supplied cDNA or gDNA.

Trimming took 1 base from V and 1 from J, leaving 8 bases between them. The V gene's germline CDR1 is LNHDA and CDR2 SQIVND (reference sequence). CDR3 size: 14 residues. Per the study methods: How many nucleated cells were present was estimated from reference gene primer amplification. Produced via immunoSEQ multiplex PCR; TCRdb's table is partial and in-frame only. V and J calls and clone size are as listed in that table; D and trimming were resolved from the DNA. The profile shows roughly 60,000 clones, approximately 80% of them singletons. The sequence came from a woman aged 55-75 years with acute or convalescent COVID-19. Source material: peripheral blood. V gene TRBV19 combines with J gene TRBJ2-7, with D possibly matching TRBD2 (6 bases). The CDR3 here is CASSIVGGSYEQYF. The DNA of the CDR3 is TGTGCCAGTAGTATAGTAGGAGGGTCCTACGAGCAGTACTTC.